This TCR beta chain was profiled in a study of T cell clones after liver transplantation. Study-level information: Three of eight recipients were HCV-positive; others had non-autoimmune, non-viral indications. Tolerance: complete withdrawal held at least one year, liver enzymes staying within twice normal.

There are 18 residues in the CDR3. CDR1 is LGHNA and CDR2 is YNFKEQ in the germline V gene. V dropped 0 bases and J dropped 2 bases, with 17 bases sitting between them. TCRdb's table, derived via immunoSEQ multiplex PCR, lists solely in-frame clones and lacks some. The table has about 6,100 clones, 65% to 85% seen once. V usage is TRBV4-2 and J usage is TRBJ1-3; TRBD1 might be the D (6 bases). Sequenced material: CD8+ T cells from blood, taken before liver transplant. This TCR was recovered from a human donor who received a liver transplant. The CDR3 region is CASSQERVGGEAGNTIYF. CDR3 nucleotide sequence: TGTGCCAGCAGCCAAGAGAGGGTAGGGGGGGAAGCTGGAAACACCATATATTTT.